This T cell receptor (beta chain) appears in the sequencing data of a study of blood T cell repertoires in COVID-19. Across the whole study: Sites in the United States, Italy and Spain provided acute and convalescent COVID-19 samples. The analysed material was cDNA or gDNA that came from T cells, B-cell-depleted T cells, or PBMCs.

Some clones are missing from TCRdb's copy, which holds only in-frame ones; the method was immunoSEQ multiplex PCR. The sample includes around 280,000 clones, around nine tenths of them seen just once. Germline lookup yields CDR1 KGHDR and CDR2 SFDVKD. The CDR3 totals 16 residues. The V segment lost 4 bases and the J segment 5 bases; nucleotides outside the gene matches: 9. Recovery meant two consecutive negative NP/OP PCR tests, professional clearance, or resolved symptoms. The TCR comes from a woman aged 40-49 years who had recovered from COVID-19. The specimen was PBMCs or T cells enriched from blood (not recorded which). This chain uses TRBV24-1 with TRBJ2-3; TRBD1 aligns across 9 bases. This CDR3 reads CATSESGTGRKDTQYF. For the CDR3, the DNA is TGTGCCACCAGTGAGTCCGGGACAGGGCGTAAAGATACGCAGTATTTT.